These 29 T cell receptor beta chains originate from one sample sequenced in a study of blood T cells in healthy people across ages. Through a sample-barcoded 5' primer and a J-beta primer mix, a second PCR was run for about 6 to 11 cycles. TCRdb processed the 5' RACE reads anew with MiXCR; each CDR3 protein has one entry. The sample includes approximately 790,000 distinct CDR3 sequences, 55% to 65% of them seen just once. The sequencing sample was made of blood. The receptors derive from a man younger than 45 in good health.

The rearrangement links TRBV4-3 to TRBJ1-4, with D uncertain. Looked up from germline, CDR1 is LGHNA and CDR2 is YSLEER. Trimming removed 0 bases from V and 10 bases from J, with 15 bases in between. This CDR3 has 15 amino acids. The CDR3 protein is CASSQDEVGGRKLFF. In DNA form, the CDR3 reads TGCGCCAGCAGCCAAGATGAGGTCGGCGGGAGAAAACTGTTTTTT.

This chain links TRBV29-1 with TRBJ2-3; D uncertain. The CDR3 is 12 residues long. Germline lookup yields CDR1 SQVTM and CDR2 ANQGSEA. V was shortened by 4 bases and J by 2 bases, with 7 bases between the two germline ends. CDR3: CSVAGLTDTQYF. CDR3 in DNA: TGCAGCGTTGCTGGGCTCACAGATACGCAGTATTTT.

This clonotype has just a few counts. The V and J genes are TRBV20-1 and TRBJ2-7; no definite D call. Trimming left V 7 bases short and J 1 base short, with 8 bases between. The length of the CDR3 is 11 residues. Germline V gives CDR1 DFQATT, CDR2 SNEGSKA (reference sequence). CDR3 region: CSGQISYEQYF. In DNA form, the CDR3 reads TGCAGTGGTCAGATTTCCTACGAGCAGTACTTC.

This clonotype was detected only a few times. V and J are TRBV7-9 and TRBJ1-6; no clear D. The CDR3 sequence is 13 residues long. CDR1 SEHNR and CDR2 FQNEAQ come from the germline V gene (reference sequence). V shed 8 bases and J shed 10 bases, with 15 bases lying between them. The CDR3 nucleotides are TGTGCCAGCCAATTGGGCGATCAGTCACCCCTCCACTTT. It codes for CASQLGDQSPLHF.

This clonotype has just a few counts. The chain employs TRBV15 and TRBJ2-3, with D possibly matching TRBD2 (5 bases). The CDR3 spans 15 residues. Per the germline V gene, CDR1 is LNHNV and CDR2 is YYDKDF (reference sequence). Trimming cost V 1 base and J 2 bases, with 10 bases left between them. CDR3 residues: CATSRAGVLTDTQYF. CDR3 DNA sequence: TGTGCCACCAGCAGAGCCGGGGTCCTCACAGATACGCAGTATTTT.

V gene TRBV28 combines with J gene TRBJ1-6; 7 bases fit TRBD1. The CDR3 runs 14 residues. Germline V gene sequence: CDR1 MDHEN, CDR2 SYDVKM. V shed 5 bases, J shed 10 bases, and the junction held 8 bases outside the gene matches. In nucleotides, the CDR3 is TGTGCCAGCAGTCCCGGGACAGATACCTCACCCCTCCACTTT. Its protein is CASSPGTDTSPLHF.

This clonotype was seen a few times. The V and J genes are TRBV12-3 or TRBV12-4 and TRBJ1-2, with 7 bases matching TRBD1. V lost 1 base to trimming and J lost 4 bases; unmatched junction nucleotides: 6. CDR3 length: 15 residues. CDR3: CASSLVAGGSYGYTF. The CDR3 DNA is TGTGCCAGCAGTTTAGTGGCAGGGGGTAGCTATGGCTACACCTTC.

This chain connects TRBV7-6 to TRBJ2-1; TRBD2 matches 9 bases. Trimming at V came to 5 bases and at J to 7 bases, leaving 12 bases not matched to a gene. Per the germline V gene, CDR1 is SGHVS and CDR2 is FNYEAQ. The CDR3 runs to 16 residues. The CDR3 sequence is CASSPLAGPYRNEQFF. DNA for the CDR3: TGTGCCAGCAGCCCCCTAGCGGGGCCCTACAGGAATGAGCAGTTCTTC.

V usage is TRBV20-1 and J usage is TRBJ2-7; 10 positions agree with TRBD1. The DNA matches TRBJ2-5 better at its end, which makes the J call doubtful. In germline, CDR1 is DFQATT, CDR2 SNEGSKA (reference sequence). There are 15 residues in the CDR3. For the CDR3, the DNA is TGCAGTGCTCGGAAGACAGGGGGCTTTGGTGAGACCCAGTACTTC. This sequence encodes CSARKTGGFGETQYF.

The chain joins TRBV10-3 to TRBJ2-5; D ambiguous. Trimming pared 6 bases from V and 4 bases from J, leaving 6 bases between. The CDR3 length is 11 residues. The V gene's germline CDR1 is ENHRY and CDR2 SYGVKD. CDR3 bases: TGTGCCATCAGAACACGAGAGACCCAGTACTTC. Translated: CAIRTRETQYF.

The genes are TRBV7-2 and TRBJ2-7; TRBD1 agrees at 7 bases. V lost 3 bases, J lost 6 bases, and 8 bases stayed unmatched. CDR3 length equals 14 residues. CDR1 is SGHTA, CDR2 FQGNSA, per germline. The CDR3 loop is CASSLGQLRGEQYF. CDR3 bases: TGTGCCAGCAGCTTGGGACAGTTACGGGGCGAGCAGTACTTC.

The chain recombines TRBV7-9 with TRBJ1-1, with no clear D. Germline lookup yields CDR1 SEHNR and CDR2 FQNEAQ (reference sequence). This CDR3 is 13 amino acids long. Deletions cut 5 bases from V and 8 bases from J, with 15 bases between. CDR3 residues: CASSPRLNREAFF. CDR3 coding DNA: TGTGCCAGCAGCCCCCGTTTAAACAGAGAAGCTTTCTTT. The variable domain in full, with the rest retrieved from reference TRBV7-9 and TRBJ1-1, is DTGVSQNPRHKITKRGQNVTFRCDPISEHNRLYWYRQTLGQGPEFLTYFQNEAQLEKSRLLSDRFSAERPKGSFSTLEIQRTEQGDSAMYLCASSPRLNREAFFGQGTRLTVV.

This chain links TRBV6-1 with TRBJ1-2; maybe TRBD1 (5 bases). This CDR3 has 14 residues. V gave up 2 bases and J gave up 5 bases, with 12 bases separating them. Germline CDR1 reads MNHNS; CDR2 reads SASEGT. DNA for the CDR3: TGTGCCAGCAGTGAATCCGGGACGGTTTATGGCTACACCTTC. This encodes CASSESGTVYGYTF.

In DNA form, the CDR3 reads TGCAGTGCTAGAGTGACGGGGTCTTCCGCGCAGTACTTC. This translates into CSARVTGSSAQYF. The chain employs TRBV20-1 and TRBJ2-5, with D possibly being TRBD2 (5 bases). The CDR3 is made up of 13 amino acids. The V gene's germline CDR1 is DFQATT and CDR2 SNEGSKA (reference sequence). Deletions cut 1 base from V and 11 bases from J, with 17 bases between.

This chain links TRBV20-1 with TRBJ2-5, with TRBD1 matching 10 bases. The tail of the sequence fits TRBJ2-7 better, so the J call may be wrong. This CDR3 has 15 amino acids. Germline CDR1 and CDR2: DFQATT and SNEGSKA (reference sequence). For the CDR3, the DNA is TGCAGTGCTAGAGATTTTCGACAGGGGGCCAACGAGCAGTACTTC. Translated: CSARDFRQGANEQYF.

This chain joins TRBV5-1 and TRBJ2-3; D is perhaps TRBD1 (5 bases). Germline values: CDR1 SGHRS, CDR2 YFSETQ. V was cut by 3 bases and J by 6 bases, with 14 bases left in between. The CDR3 runs to 14 residues. CDR3 coding DNA: TGCGCCAGCAGCTCCAGGGCGGTTAAGGATACGCAGTATTTT. Translation gives CASSSRAVKDTQYF.

The genes are TRBV6-5 and TRBJ2-7; 7 bases map to TRBD1. This CDR3 comprises 14 residues. V lost 6 bases and J lost 2; bases outside the gene matches: 7. From germline, CDR1 is MNHEY and CDR2 SVGAGI. Here the CDR3 DNA reads TGTGCCAGCAGACAAGACAGGGCCACCTACGAGCAGTACTTC. As protein: CASRQDRATYEQYF.

The sample holds a few counts of this clonotype. The chain employs TRBV6-1 and TRBJ2-1; TRBD1 matches 8 bases. Losses at the gene ends were 6 bases for V and 8 bases for J; bases not matched to a gene: 9. CDR1 and CDR2 (germline): MNHNS, SASEGT. The CDR3 runs to 14 residues. The CDR3 DNA reads TGTGCCAGCAGCCGCGGACAGGGTATCGATGAGCAGTTCTTC. It specifies CASSRGQGIDEQFF.

This sequence joins TRBV3-1 and TRBJ2-6; 8 bases are a match to TRBD2. Trimming removed 6 bases from V and 2 bases from J; junction bases left unmatched: 12. This CDR3 is built from 18 residues. Looked up from germline, CDR1 is LGHDT and CDR2 is YNNKEL (reference sequence). CDR3 protein: CASSPPGLGATGANVLTF. The CDR3 bases are TGTGCCAGCAGTCCTCCGGGACTAGGGGCCACTGGGGCCAACGTCCTGACTTTC.

This clonotype was recorded a few times. This chain joins TRBV3-1 and TRBJ2-1, with a tentative D call TRBD2 (7 bases). The length of the CDR3 is 18 residues. Trimming removed 0 bases at V and 5 bases at J, with 20 bases between. Looked up from germline, CDR1 is LGHDT and CDR2 is YNNKEL (reference sequence). The CDR3 DNA reads as TGTGCCAGCAGCCAAGACTGGCGGGGGCGATTACCCCACAATGAGCAGTTCTTC. This codes for CASSQDWRGRLPHNEQFF.

The CDR3 is CSAGSPGQVQETQYF. The DNA of the CDR3 is TGCAGTGCTGGCTCACCGGGACAGGTGCAAGAGACCCAGTACTTC. V gene TRBV20-1 combines with J gene TRBJ2-5; TRBD1 aligns across 8 bases. The CDR3 has 15 amino acids. CDR1 is DFQATT and CDR2 is SNEGSKA in the germline V gene (reference sequence). Trimming at V came to 5 bases and at J to 2 bases, leaving 10 bases not matched to a gene.

This clonotype was found once. With a much larger clone just one base away, this may be a read error. V and J are TRBV7-2 and TRBJ2-6; D may be TRBD2 (6 bases). The CDR3 contains 17 residues. V was trimmed by 5 bases and J by 0 bases, leaving 14 bases between them. Germline-derived CDR1 and CDR2 are SGHTA and FQGNSA. This CDR3 reads CASSPFTTSSGANVLTF. The CDR3 DNA sequence: TGTGCCAGCAGCCCCTTTACGACTAGCTCTGGGGCCAACGTCCTGACTTTC.

In its sample, this clonotype was seen a few times. The V call is TRBV9, the J call TRBJ2-1; 9 nucleotides align to TRBD1. This CDR3 spans 19 amino acids. V lost 0 bases to trimming and J lost 0 bases; unmatched junction nucleotides: 10. Germline assignment: CDR1 SGDLS and CDR2 YYNGEE. In DNA form, the CDR3 reads TGTGCCAGCAGCGTAGCTCCCGGGACAGGGACGGGCTCCTACAATGAGCAGTTCTTC. This codes for CASSVAPGTGTGSYNEQFF.

This chain joins TRBV27 and TRBJ2-7, with D unclear. Germline CDR1 MNHEY, CDR2 SMNVEV (reference sequence). V was pared by 4 bases and J by 5 bases, with 18 bases between. This CDR3 contains 15 residues. The DNA of the CDR3 is TGTGCCAGCAGTTCAGCCCAATCGGCCCCCCACGAGCAGTACTTC. Translation gives CASSSAQSAPHEQYF.

The rearrangement links TRBV4-3 to TRBJ2-5, with a tentative D call TRBD1 (5 bases). With the DNA end fitting TRBJ2-7 better, the J assignment may be wrong. Per germline, CDR1 LGHNA and CDR2 YSLEER. The CDR3 has 14 amino acids. Here the CDR3 reads CASSRSLGAYEQYF. The CDR3, as DNA: TGCGCCAGCAGCCGTTCTCTAGGGGCCTACGAGCAGTACTTC.

The chain couples TRBV6-2 or TRBV6-3 to TRBJ2-4; 7 bases agree with TRBD1. Germline loops: CDR1 MNHEY, CDR2 SVGEGT. CDR3 length: 14 amino acids. Trimming took 6 bases from V and 6 from J; bases not matched to a gene: 8. CDR3 region: CASSFRDSLNIQYF. DNA of the CDR3: TGTGCCAGCAGCTTCCGGGACAGTTTAAACATTCAGTACTTC.

In its sample, this clonotype was seen a few times. The chain employs TRBV20-1 and TRBJ2-1; D gene ambiguous. The CDR3 has 15 amino acids. V lost 1 base to trimming and J lost 4 bases, with 14 bases between them. Germline CDR1 DFQATT, CDR2 SNEGSKA (reference sequence). The CDR3 reads CSARARGAEYNEQFF. DNA of the CDR3: TGCAGTGCTAGAGCCCGCGGTGCGGAGTACAATGAGCAGTTCTTC.

CDR3 DNA: TGTGCCAGCAGCCCCGCTAGCGGCGGCGAGCAGTACTTC. Its protein product is CASSPASGGEQYF. V gene TRBV6-5 combines with J gene TRBJ2-1; 7 bases map to TRBD2. The J call may not be correct, given that the DNA end is closer to TRBJ2-7. This CDR3 comprises 13 residues. Germline CDR1 and CDR2: MNHEY and SVGAGI.

The chain is built from TRBV20-1 and TRBJ2-5, with D tentatively TRBD2 (6 bases). The CDR3 extends over 14 amino acids. Per germline, CDR1 DFQATT and CDR2 SNEGSKA (reference sequence). V was cut by 0 bases and J by 7 bases, with 15 bases left in between. The CDR3 here is CSARDGGWGGTQYF. The DNA of the CDR3 is TGCAGTGCTAGAGATGGGGGATGGGGAGGGACCCAGTACTTC.